The sample holds a few counts of the clone carrying this T cell receptor (beta chain). What it binds is unknown. 13 Jbeta primers and 60 Vbeta primers were used for the PCR. Assay: immunoSEQ multiplex PCR; the TCRdb copy retains only in-frame clones and omits some. Of just over 150,000 clones in the sample, around 80% were seen once. The sample belongs to a study of cytomegalovirus exposure and HLA in healthy donors. On the study more broadly: Of all 400 or so donors who were genotyped, roughly 81% belonged to the Caucasian-associated ancestry cluster. Study outcomes and limitations: The study designated roughly 160 TCR beta chains cytomegalovirus-associated. Versus the approximately 720-donor mean, an Asian-associated ancestry cluster reportedly showed fewer N-insertions in a later analysis.

The clonotype was recovered from a male donor in good health and CMV-seropositive. The source material was PBMCs.

The chain's CDR3 is CASSPIAGVNTGELFF. As DNA, the CDR3 is TGTGCCAGCAGTCCTATAGCGGGGGTGAACACCGGGGAGCTGTTTTTT. This sequence joins TRBV27 and TRBJ2-2, with 9 positions matching TRBD2. The CDR3 runs 16 residues. Germline loops: CDR1 MNHEY, CDR2 SMNVEV (reference sequence). The trim removed 5 bases at V and 1 base at J, leaving 5 bases unmatched.